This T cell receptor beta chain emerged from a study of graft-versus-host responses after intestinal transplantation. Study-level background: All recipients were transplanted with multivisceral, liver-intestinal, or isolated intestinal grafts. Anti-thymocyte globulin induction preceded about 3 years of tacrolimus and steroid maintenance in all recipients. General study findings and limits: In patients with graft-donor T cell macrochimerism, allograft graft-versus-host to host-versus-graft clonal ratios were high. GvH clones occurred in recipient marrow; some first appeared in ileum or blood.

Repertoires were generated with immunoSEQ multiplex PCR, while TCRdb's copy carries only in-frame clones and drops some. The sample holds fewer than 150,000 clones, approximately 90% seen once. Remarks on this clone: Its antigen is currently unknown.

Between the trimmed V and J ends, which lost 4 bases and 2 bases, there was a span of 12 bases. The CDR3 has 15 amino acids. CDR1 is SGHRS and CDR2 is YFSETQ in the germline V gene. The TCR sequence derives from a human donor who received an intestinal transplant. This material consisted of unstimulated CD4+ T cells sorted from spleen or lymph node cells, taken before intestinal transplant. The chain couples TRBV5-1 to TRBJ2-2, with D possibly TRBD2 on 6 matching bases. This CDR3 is CASSLSGVNTGELFF. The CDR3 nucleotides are TGCGCCAGCAGCCTTAGCGGAGTCAACACCGGGGAGCTGTTTTTT.